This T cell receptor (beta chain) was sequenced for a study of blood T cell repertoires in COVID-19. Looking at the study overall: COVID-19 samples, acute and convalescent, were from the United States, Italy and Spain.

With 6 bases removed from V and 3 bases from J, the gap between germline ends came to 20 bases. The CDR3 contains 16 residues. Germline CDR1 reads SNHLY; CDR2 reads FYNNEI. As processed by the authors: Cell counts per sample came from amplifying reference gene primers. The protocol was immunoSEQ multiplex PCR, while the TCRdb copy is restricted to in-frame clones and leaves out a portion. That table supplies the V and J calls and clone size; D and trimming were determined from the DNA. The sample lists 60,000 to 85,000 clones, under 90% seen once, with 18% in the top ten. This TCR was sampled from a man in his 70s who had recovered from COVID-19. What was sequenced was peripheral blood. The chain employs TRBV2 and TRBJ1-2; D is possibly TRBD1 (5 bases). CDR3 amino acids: CASSEPGTGTDYGYTF. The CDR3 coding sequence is TGTGCCAGCAGCGAGCCGGGCACCGGGACTGACTATGGCTACACCTTC.